This T cell receptor (beta chain) emerged from a study of shared clonotypes between healthy human individuals. Looking at the study overall: Serving as donors were a couple of women and a few men, whose ages spanned 18 to 49. Researchers assigned three CD4 naive, three CD4 memory, two CD8 naive and one CD8 memory plate to each donor. Whole-study findings and limits: Among donors, the sharing of clonotypes was expected to be influenced by sequencing depth.

This clone occurred once. Antigen specificity is unknown. Trimming removed 5 bases from V and 4 bases from J; junction bases left unmatched: 6. This CDR3 region has 13 residues. CDR1 and CDR2 (germline): SQVTM, ANQGSEA. Sequencing used immunoSEQ multiplex PCR; TCRdb keeps in-frame clones, though not all of them. Of about 1.5 million clones in the sample, roughly 97% were seen once. All participating donors were Caucasian adults from Nashville, Tennessee. The chain joins TRBV29-1 to TRBJ1-1, with 8 bases aligning to TRBD1. The material sequenced was naive CD4+ T cells sorted from blood. Noted subset: CD45RA+ positively selected. This TCR was recovered from a man in his thirties or forties in good health. CDR3 region: CSVRTGRSTEAFF. The CDR3 DNA reads TGCAGCGTTAGGACAGGGCGAAGCACTGAAGCTTTCTTT.